This passage covers 4 T cell receptor beta chains from one sample sequenced in a study of cytomegalovirus exposure and HLA in healthy donors. Both 60 Vbeta primers and 13 Jbeta primers went into the PCR. Using immunoSEQ multiplex PCR, the repertoire was profiled, and TCRdb retains in-frame clones only, with some absent. The sample includes tens of thousands of clones, about 80% of them seen just once. The specimen sequenced was PBMCs. These receptors were collected from a woman aged 25 to 39 in good health and CMV-seronegative.

This rearrangement joins TRBV6-1 to TRBJ1-1; 8 bases are shared with TRBD1. Germline loops: CDR1 MNHNS, CDR2 SASEGT. The CDR3 totals 14 residues. V was pared by 6 bases and J by 2 bases, with 5 bases of the junction left unmatched. CDR3 nucleotide sequence: TGTGCCAGCAGCCCGACAGGGGCTAACACTGAAGCTTTCTTT. Protein sequence: CASSPTGANTEAFF.

The chain recombines TRBV4-1 with TRBJ1-5; no firm D call. The CDR3 is made up of 15 amino acids. The germline gives CDR1 MGHRA, CDR2 YSYEKL. Between the trimmed V and J ends, which lost 0 bases and 5 bases, there was a span of 11 bases. CDR3 sequence: CASSQDRFMDQPQHF. CDR3 in DNA: TGCGCCAGCAGCCAAGACAGGTTCATGGATCAGCCCCAGCATTTT.

This clone occurred once. The J gene is TRBJ2-7, the V gene TRBV6-5; D remains ambiguous. The CDR3 contains 12 residues. In germline, CDR1 is MNHEY, CDR2 SVGAGI. V dropped 6 bases and J dropped 3 bases, with 9 bases sitting between them. The CDR3 protein is CASSPPSYEQYF. Here the CDR3 DNA reads TGTGCCAGCAGCCCCCCTAGCTACGAGCAGTACTTC.

The chain carries TRBV9 and TRBJ2-5; no clear D gene. V was trimmed by 4 bases and J by 4 bases, leaving 14 bases between them. The V gene's germline CDR1 is SGDLS and CDR2 YYNGEE. The CDR3 runs 14 residues. Written as DNA, the CDR3 is TGTGCCAGCAGCATGGGCCCCCTGGGAGAGACCCAGTACTTC. It codes for CASSMGPLGETQYF.